This record covers a single TCR beta chain. Using immunoSEQ multiplex PCR, the repertoire was profiled, and TCRdb retains in-frame clones only, with some absent. The sample yields some 22,000 clones, 80% to 85% seen once. This CDR3 has 12 residues. Germline V gene data show CDR1 as GTSNPN and CDR2 as SVGIG (reference sequence). V trimming: 7 bases; J trimming: 4 bases; junction bases outside the gene matches: 2. This entry is derived from a study of T cells in localized non-small cell lung cancer. The sequences come from PBMCs, collected before any cancer treatment. This TCR came from a man aged 40-75 years with stage II lung adenocarcinoma. This chain links TRBV30 with TRBJ1-1; 11 bases fit TRBD1. In DNA form, the CDR3 reads TGTGCCTCAGGGACAGGGGGCACTGAAGCTTTCTTT. The encoded protein is CASGTGGTEAFF.